The rows below give T cell receptor beta chains drawn from one sample of a study of blood T cell repertoires in COVID-19. Produced via immunoSEQ multiplex PCR; TCRdb's table is partial and in-frame only. The sample contains 29,000 or so clones, over 70% of which appear only once. Sample: peripheral blood. These receptor sequences come from a woman in her 70s with active or convalescent COVID-19. Each CDR3 is given with its conserved first and last residue. Each record gives: V gene, J gene, CDR3 protein.

TRBV19	TRBJ1-5	CASSIKATGSNQPQHF
TRBV28	TRBJ2-7	CASIRSGETYEQYF
TRBV7-2	TRBJ2-3	CASSLRMGQGSDTQYF
TRBV7-9	TRBJ2-2	CASSSSGLAVGTGELFF
TRBV29-1	TRBJ1-1	CSATTGGNTEAFF
TRBV6-5	TRBJ2-5	CASDWDRGGKETQYF
TRBV4-1	TRBJ1-1	CASMGQGGRAFF
TRBV29-1	TRBJ1-1	CSGVTRTEAFF
TRBV28	TRBJ1-6	CASSPAGQGYNSPLHF
TRBV4-2	TRBJ1-4	CASSRSGTGINEKLFF
TRBV4-3	TRBJ1-5	CASSQEAEYSNQPQHF
TRBV2	TRBJ1-2	CASSLEDRGGYTF
TRBV19	TRBJ2-3	CASSTRRGDTQYF
TRBV2	TRBJ2-7	CASSLRWGAEQYF
TRBV28	TRBJ1-6	CASSLYGQGAQSPLHF
TRBV2	TRBJ1-5	CASSEARGQPQHF
TRBV4-3	TRBJ1-4	CASSQEVLRTNEKLFF
TRBV9	TRBJ2-1	CASSVGRLQGSLNEQFF
TRBV5-1	TRBJ2-2	CASSAALTSGGYGGELFF
TRBV12-3/TRBV12-4	TRBJ1-1	CASSFERDTEAFF
TRBV5-1	TRBJ1-1	CASSARQGADTEAFF
TRBV28	TRBJ1-3	CASRSGDSPSIGGNTIYF
TRBV28	TRBJ2-4	CASSREQTIQYF
TRBV1	TRBJ2-5	CTSGREGLLETQYF
TRBV7-9	TRBJ1-6	CASSVQGQWGVGISPLHF